This T cell receptor beta chain was recovered during a study of T cell changes during pregnancy in multiple sclerosis. Profiling relied on immunoSEQ multiplex PCR, and the TCRdb table lists in-frame clones only, not all of them. The sample yields 84,000 or so clones, around 93% seen once. The junction had 6 bases not matched to a gene; V was cut back by 7 bases and J by 2 bases. Looked up from germline, CDR1 is MNHNS and CDR2 is SASEGT. The length of the CDR3 is 14 residues. V and J are TRBV6-1 and TRBJ2-7, with 9 bases aligning to TRBD1. The origin of this receptor is a female donor with multiple sclerosis, enrolled in a pregnancy study. This specimen consisted of peripheral blood, obtained in the third trimester of pregnancy. The CDR3 DNA follows: TGTGCCAGCAAAACCGGGACAGGGACCTACGAGCAGTACTTC. This translates into CASKTGTGTYEQYF.